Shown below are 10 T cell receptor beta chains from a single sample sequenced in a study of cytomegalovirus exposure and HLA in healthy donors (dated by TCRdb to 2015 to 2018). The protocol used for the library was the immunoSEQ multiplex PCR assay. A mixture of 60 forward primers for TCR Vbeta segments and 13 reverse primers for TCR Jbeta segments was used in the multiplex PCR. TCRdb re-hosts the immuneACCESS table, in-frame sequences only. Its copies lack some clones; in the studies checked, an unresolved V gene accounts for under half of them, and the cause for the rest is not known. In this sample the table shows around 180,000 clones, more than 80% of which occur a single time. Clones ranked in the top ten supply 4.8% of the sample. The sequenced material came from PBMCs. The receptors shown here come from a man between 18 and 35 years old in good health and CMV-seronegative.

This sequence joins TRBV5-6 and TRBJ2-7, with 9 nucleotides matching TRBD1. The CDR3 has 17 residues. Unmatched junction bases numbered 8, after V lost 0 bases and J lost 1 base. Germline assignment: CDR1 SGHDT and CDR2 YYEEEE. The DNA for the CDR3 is TGTGCCAGCAGCTTGGAAGGACAGGGGTTATCATCCTACGAGCAGTACTTC. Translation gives CASSLEGQGLSSYEQYF.

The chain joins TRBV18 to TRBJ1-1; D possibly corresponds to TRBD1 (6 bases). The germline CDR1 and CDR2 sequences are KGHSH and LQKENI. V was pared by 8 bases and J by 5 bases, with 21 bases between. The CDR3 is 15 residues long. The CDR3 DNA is TGTGCCAGCGCCCACGGGCTGGGGACATGGACTGAAGCTTTCTTT. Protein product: CASAHGLGTWTEAFF. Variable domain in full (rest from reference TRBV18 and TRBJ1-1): NAGVMQNPRHLVRRRGQEARLRCSPMKGHSHVYWYRQLPEEGLKFMVYLQKENIIDESGMPKERFSAEFPKEGPSILRIQQVVRGDSAAYFCASAHGLGTWTEAFFGQGTRLTVV.

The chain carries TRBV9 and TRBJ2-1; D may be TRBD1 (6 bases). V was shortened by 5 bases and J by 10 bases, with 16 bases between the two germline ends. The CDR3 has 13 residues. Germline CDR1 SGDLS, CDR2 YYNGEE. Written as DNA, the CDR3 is TGTGCCAGCAGGGCCACAGGGTCCCAAGAGCAGTTCTTC. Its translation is CASRATGSQEQFF. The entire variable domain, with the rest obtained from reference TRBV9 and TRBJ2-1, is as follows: DSGVTQTPKHLITATGQRVTLRCSPRSGDLSVYWYQQSLDQGLQFLIQYYNGEERAKGNILERFSAQQFPDLHSELNLSSLELGDSALYFCASRATGSQEQFFGPGTRLTVL.

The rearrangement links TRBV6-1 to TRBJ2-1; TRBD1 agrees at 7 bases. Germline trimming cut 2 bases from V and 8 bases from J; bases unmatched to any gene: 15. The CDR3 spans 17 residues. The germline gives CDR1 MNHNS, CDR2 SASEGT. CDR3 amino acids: CASSELPLRDSGYEQFF. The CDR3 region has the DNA TGTGCCAGCAGTGAACTCCCTCTGAGGGACAGTGGGTATGAGCAGTTCTTC.

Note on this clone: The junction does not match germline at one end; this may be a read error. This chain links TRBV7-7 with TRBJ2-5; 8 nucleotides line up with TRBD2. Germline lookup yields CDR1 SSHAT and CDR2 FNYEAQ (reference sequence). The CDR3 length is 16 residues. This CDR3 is CASSLNRAGAQETQYF. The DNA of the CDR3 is TGTGCTAGCAGCTTAAACAGAGCGGGAGCCCAAGAGACCCAGTACTTC.

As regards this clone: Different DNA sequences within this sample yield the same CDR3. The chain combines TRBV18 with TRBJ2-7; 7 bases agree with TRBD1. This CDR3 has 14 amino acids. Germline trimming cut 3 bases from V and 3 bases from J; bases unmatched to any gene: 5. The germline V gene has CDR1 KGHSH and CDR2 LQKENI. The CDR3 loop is CASSPNRDSYEQYF. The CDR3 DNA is TGTGCCAGCTCACCGAACCGGGACAGCTACGAGCAGTACTTC.

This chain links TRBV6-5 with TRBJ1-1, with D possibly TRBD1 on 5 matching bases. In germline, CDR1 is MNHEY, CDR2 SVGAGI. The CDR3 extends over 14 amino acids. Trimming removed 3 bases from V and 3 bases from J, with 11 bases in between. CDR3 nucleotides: TGTGCCAGCAGTTATAGGGGTCGTTACACTGAAGCTTTCTTT. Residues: CASSYRGRYTEAFF.

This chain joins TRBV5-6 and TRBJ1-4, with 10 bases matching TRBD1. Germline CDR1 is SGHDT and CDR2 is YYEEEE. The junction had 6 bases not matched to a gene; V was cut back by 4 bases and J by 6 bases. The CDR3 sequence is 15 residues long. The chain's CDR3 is CASSPAGTGDEKLFF. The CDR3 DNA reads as TGTGCCAGCAGCCCAGCCGGGACAGGGGATGAAAAACTGTTTTTT.

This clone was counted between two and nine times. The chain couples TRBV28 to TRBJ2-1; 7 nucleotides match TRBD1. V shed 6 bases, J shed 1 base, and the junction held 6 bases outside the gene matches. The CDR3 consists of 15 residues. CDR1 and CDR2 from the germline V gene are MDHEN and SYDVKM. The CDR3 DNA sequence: TGTGCCAGCAGCCCAGGGGGAAGGTCCTACAATGAGCAGTTCTTC. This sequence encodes CASSPGGRSYNEQFF.

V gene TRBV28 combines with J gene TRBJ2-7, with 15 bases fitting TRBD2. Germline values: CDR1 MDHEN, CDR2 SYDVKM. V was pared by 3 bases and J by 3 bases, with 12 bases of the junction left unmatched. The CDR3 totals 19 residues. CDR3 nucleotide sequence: TGTGCCAGCAGTTTGAGGGGTGGGACTAGCGGGAGGCCGAACTACGAGCAGTACTTC. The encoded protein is CASSLRGGTSGRPNYEQYF.